This TCR beta chain emerged from a study of blood T cell repertoires in COVID-19 (dated by TCRdb to the early 2020s). About the investigation overall: Collaborator samples came from the United States, Italy and Spain and covered acute and convalescent phases of COVID-19. The material from the prospective study consisted of cDNA or gDNA derived from T cells, B-cell-depleted T cells, or PBMCs. Subjects who had been exposed to COVID-19, were actively infected with it, or had recovered from it provided the deeply sampled blood TCRbeta repertoires that made up the dataset. The repertoires were released in a freely available public database intended as a resource for research on the immune response to SARS-CoV-2. Samples came from the ongoing ImmuneRACE study (first 160 participants) plus 1,254 subjects from 6 global collaborators. A de-identified subject ID, COVID-19 status, age in years and sex were almost always included in the sample metadata. Where available, HLA class I and class II types were obtained from metadata supplied by the sample provider rather than from assay-based typing. The study at large found these results: Clinical and demographic metadata were provided uncurated, with the amount varying by source and participant.

On this clone: Its antigen remains undetermined. No quality values exist for individual bases; no much larger clone is one base distant.

TCRbeta CDR3 regions were amplified from genomic DNA using the immunoSEQ Assay, a bias-controlled multiplex PCR. The authors' analysis ran thus. The number of nucleated cells in each sample was estimated from the amplification of reference gene primers within the assay. To quantify the absolute abundance of each unique TCRbeta CDR3 rearrangement, sequence reads were collapsed and filtered. For each sample, productive Simpson clonality was calculated by taking the square root of Simpson's diversity index across productive rearrangements. As stored in TCRdb, this immuneACCESS dataset retains in-frame rearrangements with V and J assigned. A fraction of the clones does not appear; measured against another copy, unresolved V genes explain less than half of the discrepancy, and the remainder lacks a known reason. V and J calls and clone size are those listed in that table; D and trimming were worked out from the DNA. Counted in this sample were about 170,000 clones; about 88% of them appeared once. The top ten hold just over 2.5% of the sample.

At one collaborating source in Seattle, patients were enrolled during active infection and were followed longitudinally through the course of disease. Collaborating institutions collected whole blood in K2EDTA tubes following their own protocols. For TCRbeta analysis, collaborators shipped samples as frozen whole blood, isolated PBMCs, or DNA extracted from either of those sample types. The sequenced sample consisted of peripheral blood. The TCR originated in an elderly woman with COVID-19, enrolled during active disease.

CDR3 protein: CASSPPSSGGQEFF. The DNA sequence reads TGTGCCAGCTCACCACCCTCCTCGGGAGGCCAGGAGTTCTTC. The chain is assembled from TRBV18 and TRBJ2-1; 7 central nucleotides agree with TRBD2. Per the germline V gene, KGHSH is the CDR1 and LQKENI is the CDR2. Including the terminal cysteine and phenylalanine, the CDR3 comprises 14 residues. Only CDR3 DNA is held: 42 bases, read in frame from base 1. V is cut back by 0 bases and J by 14 bases, with 10 bases in the junction unmatched.